This T cell receptor (beta chain) was sequenced in a study of shared clonotypes between healthy human individuals. In the source study's methods: Junction-only immunoSEQ data arrived without quality scores, meaning filtering differed. Sequencing used immunoSEQ multiplex PCR; TCRdb keeps in-frame clones, though not all of them. V, J and clone size reflect that table, while D and trimming were determined from the DNA. The data contain millions of clones, about 95% of them singletons. Nashville, Tennessee was home to all donors, each a Caucasian adult. Germline CDR1 is LGHNA and CDR2 is YSLEER. This CDR3 spans 15 amino acids. Trimming stripped 0 bases from V and 7 bases from J, with 12 bases between. This clone was seen only a few times.

Sequences were obtained from naive CD4+ T cells sorted from blood. As to subset: CD45RA+ positively selected. The source is a man between 18 and 35 years old in good health. The gene calls are TRBV4-3 and TRBJ2-2, with D uncertain. CDR3 loop: CASSQEGWSDGELFF. The DNA for the CDR3 is TGCGCCAGCAGCCAAGAAGGTTGGAGCGACGGGGAGCTGTTTTTT.